Following are 32 T cell receptor beta chains from one sample sequenced in a study of control samples from healthy donors and cancer patients. Assay used: immunoSEQ multiplex PCR; TCRdb lists only in-frame clones, some missing. The top ten clones hold about 4% of a sample with fewer than 200,000 clones, just over 90% of them seen once. The source material was blood. The source is a woman aged 60-75 years in good health.

The rearrangement links TRBV6-2 or TRBV6-3 to TRBJ1-2; no clear D. The ends were cut back, 5 bases at V and 6 bases at J, with 4 bases in the middle. The V gene's germline CDR1 is MNHEY and CDR2 SVGEGT. This CDR3 region has 10 residues. The chain's CDR3 is CASSHDGYTF. The DNA for the CDR3 is TGTGCCAGCAGTCATGATGGCTACACCTTC.

This clone was picked up one time. The V and J genes are TRBV5-1 and TRBJ2-1; no clear D gene. V lost 2 bases and J lost 4, with 13 bases in between. The CDR3 is 15 amino acids. The germline V gene encodes CDR1 SGHRS and CDR2 YFSETQ. The CDR3 DNA reads TGCGCCAGCAGCTTCACACCGGAACCATACAATGAGCAGTTCTTC. Its translation is CASSFTPEPYNEQFF.

The V and J genes are TRBV18 and TRBJ1-1, with no clear D. The germline V gene encodes CDR1 KGHSH and CDR2 LQKENI. There are 16 residues in the CDR3. Trimming stripped 3 bases from V and 0 bases from J, with 14 bases between. The CDR3 is CASSPGQEVMNTEAFF. The CDR3 nucleotides read TGTGCCAGCTCACCTGGGCAGGAAGTAATGAACACTGAAGCTTTCTTT.

The chain uses TRBV13 and TRBJ1-2; D ambiguous. Germline CDR1 reads PRHDT; CDR2 reads FYEKMQ (reference sequence). V was trimmed by 2 bases and J by 1 base, leaving 14 bases between them. CDR3 length equals 16 residues. The CDR3 DNA is TGTGCCAGCAGCTTAACTTTTCCCGGTAATAACTATGGCTACACCTTC. Its translation is CASSLTFPGNNYGYTF.

The gene calls are TRBV27 and TRBJ2-1, with 7 bases lining up with TRBD2. Germline loops: CDR1 MNHEY, CDR2 SMNVEV (reference sequence). V shed 6 bases and J 3 bases; nucleotides not matched to a gene: 14. The CDR3 is made up of 17 amino acids. The CDR3 region is CASSPSALAGDYNEQFF. The CDR3 coding sequence is TGTGCCAGCAGCCCCTCCGCTTTGGCGGGGGACTACAATGAGCAGTTCTTC.

The chain combines TRBV11-2 with TRBJ1-2; unclear D gene. V was trimmed by 3 bases and J by 5 bases, leaving 13 bases between them. Germline CDR1 is SGHAT and CDR2 is FQNNGV. The CDR3 has 14 residues. This CDR3 is CASSFGIQAYGYTF. As DNA, the CDR3 is TGTGCCAGCAGCTTTGGGATTCAGGCATATGGCTACACCTTC.

This clone was counted once. V gene TRBV7-9 combines with J gene TRBJ1-1; the match to TRBD1 covers 7 bases. Trimming at V came to 1 base and at J to 0 bases, leaving 2 bases not matched to a gene. Germline V gene sequence: CDR1 SEHNR, CDR2 FQNEAQ (reference sequence). This CDR3 contains 15 residues. CDR3 loop: CASSLGTGLNTEAFF. Here the CDR3 DNA reads TGTGCCAGCAGCTTAGGGACAGGATTGAACACTGAAGCTTTCTTT.

The J gene is TRBJ2-3, the V gene TRBV6-6; 10 positions agree with TRBD1. CDR3 length equals 14 residues. V lost 1 base and J lost 6; bases outside the gene matches: 1. Germline assignment: CDR1 MNHNY and CDR2 SVGAGI (reference sequence). The CDR3 spells CASSYLGQGDTQYF. DNA for the CDR3: TGTGCCAGCAGTTACTTGGGACAGGGGGATACGCAGTATTTT.

Only a few counts were recorded for this clone. This sequence joins TRBV7-3 and TRBJ1-6; 7 positions agree with TRBD1. Germline V CDR1 and CDR2: SGHTA, FQGTGA. CDR3 length equals 14 residues. The ends lost 5 bases at V and 9 bases at J; junction bases unmatched: 7. CDR3 in amino acids: CASSPTGKGSPLHF. The CDR3 DNA sequence: TGTGCCAGCAGCCCGACAGGGAAGGGTTCACCCCTCCACTTT.

The J gene is TRBJ2-3, the V gene TRBV4-2, with TRBD2 matching over 13 bases. V lost 4 bases, J lost 5 bases, and 9 bases stayed unmatched. The CDR3 length is 17 residues. CDR1 LGHNA and CDR2 YNFKEQ come from the germline V gene. The CDR3 loop is CASSRQPLAGGGDTQYF. In DNA form, the CDR3 reads TGTGCCAGCAGCCGCCAGCCACTAGCGGGGGGGGGAGATACGCAGTATTTT.

The chain carries TRBV11-2 and TRBJ1-2, with 8 positions matching TRBD1. V shed 5 bases and J 2 bases; nucleotides not matched to a gene: 10. The CDR3 covers 16 residues. Germline values: CDR1 SGHAT, CDR2 FQNNGV. The CDR3 DNA reads TGTGCCAGCAGCCCACGTGAGACAGGGGTGAACTATGGCTACACCTTC. Protein product: CASSPRETGVNYGYTF.

The V call is TRBV30, the J call TRBJ1-5; D call uncertain. Germline loops: CDR1 GTSNPN, CDR2 SVGIG (reference sequence). The V and J ends lost 2 bases and 3 bases respectively, with 8 bases between them. CDR3 length: 13 residues. The CDR3 loop is CAWSISYNQPQHF. CDR3 DNA sequence: TGTGCCTGGAGTATATCGTACAATCAGCCCCAGCATTTT. The full variable domain, in which reference TRBV30 and TRBJ1-5 provide the parts outside the CDR3, is SQTIHQWPATLVQPVGSPLSLECTVEGTSNPNLYWYRQAAGRGLQLLFYSVGIGQISSEVPQNLSASRPQDRQFILSSKKLLLSDSGFYLCAWSISYNQPQHFGDGTRLSIL.

This clone turned up a few times. DNA of the CDR3: TGCGCCAGCAGCTTGTACCTTCGGCGAGGCAATGAGCAGTTCTTC. Translation gives CASSLYLRRGNEQFF. The V call is TRBV5-1, the J call TRBJ2-1, with no clear D. Trimming took 1 base from V and 6 from J, leaving 14 bases between them. Germline V gene lookup returns CDR1 SGHRS and CDR2 YFSETQ. This CDR3 has 15 residues.

This sequence joins TRBV7-2 and TRBJ2-5; TRBD2 aligns across 8 bases. Germline CDR1 SGHTA, CDR2 FQGNSA. The V gene end was trimmed by 1 base and the J gene end by 7 bases; junction bases not matched to a gene: 11. This CDR3 has 16 residues. The DNA for the CDR3 is TGTGCCAGCAGCTTAGAACGGCTAGCGGGTGGAGGGACCCAGTACTTC. Protein: CASSLERLAGGGTQYF. Combining the CDR3 with reference TRBV7-2 and TRBJ2-5 gives the whole variable domain GAGVSQSPSNKVTEKGKDVELRCDPISGHTALYWYRQSLGQGLEFLIYFQGNSAPDKSGLPSDRFSAERTGGSVSTLTIQRTQQEDSAVYLCASSLERLAGGGTQYFGPGTRLLVL.

The chain employs TRBV30 and TRBJ1-6; TRBD1 might be the D (5 bases). Germline V lookup: CDR1 GTSNPN, CDR2 SVGIG (reference sequence). The CDR3 has 16 amino acids. Trimming stripped 2 bases from V and 1 base from J, with 12 bases between. The CDR3 DNA follows: TGTGCCTGGAGTATTGGTGGGGGATCCTATAATTCACCCCTCCACTTT. It translates to CAWSIGGGSYNSPLHF.

The rearrangement links TRBV25-1 to TRBJ1-1, with 9 bases fitting TRBD1. CDR3 length: 13 amino acids. CDR1 MGHDK and CDR2 SYGVNS come from the germline V gene. Trimming took 9 bases from V and 7 from J; bases not matched to a gene: 9. The CDR3 sequence is CASTQGARDEAFF. CDR3 bases: TGTGCCAGTACACAGGGGGCGCGCGATGAAGCTTTCTTT.

The chain carries TRBV6-5 and TRBJ2-7, with a tentative D call TRBD1 (6 bases). The germline V gene encodes CDR1 MNHEY and CDR2 SVGAGI. This CDR3 contains 14 residues. Trimming removed 2 bases at V and 5 bases at J, with 13 bases between. The CDR3 nucleotides are TGTGCCAGCAGTTACCGGACAGTTCAAGACGAGCAGTACTTC. It codes for CASSYRTVQDEQYF.

The rearrangement links TRBV7-2 to TRBJ2-7; D is perhaps TRBD2 (5 bases). V was pared by 6 bases and J by 4 bases, with 13 bases between. Looked up from germline, CDR1 is SGHTA and CDR2 is FQGNSA. The CDR3 loop spans 13 amino acids. This chain's CDR3 is CASSRAAGYEQYF. CDR3 bases: TGTGCCAGCAGTCGAGCGGCGGGTTACGAGCAGTACTTC.

The chain couples TRBV18 to TRBJ1-1, with D possibly being TRBD1 (6 bases). The germline gives CDR1 KGHSH, CDR2 LQKENI. The CDR3 loop spans 14 amino acids. The V gene lost 3 bases and the J gene lost 1 base, with 9 bases spanning the gap. The CDR3 nucleotides are TGTGCCAGCTCACCCACGGACAGGAACACTGAAGCTTTCTTT. This gives the protein CASSPTDRNTEAFF.

The J gene is TRBJ1-1, the V gene TRBV25-1; 8 nucleotides line up with TRBD1. This CDR3 is built from 14 residues. V shed 7 bases, J shed 3 bases, and the junction held 7 bases outside the gene matches. Germline V lookup: CDR1 MGHDK, CDR2 SYGVNS. CDR3 loop: CASTLTGADTEAFF. The CDR3 DNA follows: TGTGCCAGCACCCTGACAGGGGCGGACACTGAAGCTTTCTTT.

The chain joins TRBV7-9 to TRBJ1-1; the match to TRBD1 covers 7 bases. V was pared by 3 bases and J by 0 bases, with 1 base of the junction left unmatched. The CDR3 loop spans 14 amino acids. Germline V gene sequence: CDR1 SEHNR, CDR2 FQNEAQ (reference sequence). In nucleotides, the CDR3 is TGTGCCAGCAGCTTGACAGGGTTGAACACTGAAGCTTTCTTT. Residues: CASSLTGLNTEAFF.

The CDR3 spells CSADVPQGGDYGYTF. The CDR3, as DNA: TGCAGCGCGGACGTCCCCCAGGGCGGCGACTATGGCTACACCTTC. This sequence joins TRBV29-1 and TRBJ1-2; the D gene is possibly TRBD1 (5 bases). Trimming stripped 7 bases from V and 3 bases from J, with 21 bases between. Looked up from germline, CDR1 is SQVTM and CDR2 is ANQGSEA. The CDR3 loop spans 15 amino acids.

The rearrangement joins TRBV9 to TRBJ2-3; TRBD2 matches 7 bases. With V trimmed by 0 bases and J by 2 bases, 3 bases remained unmatched. From germline, CDR1 is SGDLS and CDR2 YYNGEE. The CDR3 has 15 residues. CDR3 amino acids: CASSVGGGDTDTQYF. The DNA for the CDR3 is TGTGCCAGCAGCGTAGGCGGGGGAGACACAGATACGCAGTATTTT.

The chain employs TRBV10-2 and TRBJ2-1; 10 bases map to TRBD2. V shed 7 bases, J shed 7 bases, and the junction held 4 bases outside the gene matches. The germline V gene has CDR1 WSHSY and CDR2 SAAADI. There are 13 residues in the CDR3. CDR3 bases: TGCGCCAGCAAGACTAGCGGGCCAAATGAGCAGTTCTTC. It translates to CASKTSGPNEQFF.

The rearrangement uses TRBV5-4 and TRBJ2-7; 11 positions match TRBD2. The CDR3 is made up of 15 amino acids. Germline V gene data show CDR1 as SGHNT and CDR2 as YYREEE (reference sequence). J lost 4 bases, V lost 0 bases, and 3 bases had no gene match. In nucleotides, the CDR3 is TGTGCCAGCAGCTTGGGACTAGCGGGGAATTACGAGCAGTACTTC. Protein: CASSLGLAGNYEQYF.

The V and J genes are TRBV14 and TRBJ2-1, with 8 bases aligning to TRBD2. The CDR3 consists of 15 residues. V was pared by 5 bases and J by 4 bases, with 7 bases of the junction left unmatched. Germline lookup yields CDR1 SGHDN and CDR2 FVKESK. CDR3 nucleotide sequence: TGTGCCAGCAGCGTGGCTCGGGGGGGTTACAATGAGCAGTTCTTC. Its protein is CASSVARGGYNEQFF.

The V and J genes are TRBV7-2 and TRBJ2-7; maybe TRBD1 (6 bases). The V end lost 5 bases, the J end lost 7 bases, and 15 bases lay between the germline ends. This CDR3 contains 13 residues. Germline V gene sequence: CDR1 SGHTA, CDR2 FQGNSA. CDR3 loop: CASSRSQGREQYF. The CDR3 DNA reads as TGTGCCAGCAGCCGGTCACAGGGAAGGGAGCAGTACTTC. Looking up the rest from reference TRBV7-2 and TRBJ2-7 gives the full variable domain: GAGVSQSPSNKVTEKGKDVELRCDPISGHTALYWYRQSLGQGLEFLIYFQGNSAPDKSGLPSDRFSAERTGGSVSTLTIQRTQQEDSAVYLCASSRSQGREQYFGPGTRLTVT.

The chain joins TRBV5-1 to TRBJ1-2, with D unresolved. In germline, CDR1 is SGHRS, CDR2 YFSETQ. The CDR3 sequence is 14 residues long. Deletions cut 2 bases from V and 2 bases from J, with 10 bases between. CDR3 in amino acids: CASSFGGINYGYTF. The DNA for the CDR3 is TGCGCCAGCAGCTTTGGAGGGATCAACTATGGCTACACCTTC.

This chain uses TRBV13 with TRBJ1-3; 10 bases align to TRBD1. V lost 5 bases and J lost 6; bases outside the gene matches: 7. Per the germline V gene, CDR1 is PRHDT and CDR2 is FYEKMQ (reference sequence). This CDR3 is 15 amino acids long. As DNA, the CDR3 is TGTGCCAGCAGCCCAGACAGGGGGCGCGTAAACACCATATATTTT. Translated, it gives CASSPDRGRVNTIYF.

This clone occurred once. The chain recombines TRBV7-2 with TRBJ2-4; possibly TRBD1 for D (5 bases). Germline lookup yields CDR1 SGHTA and CDR2 FQGNSA. Trimming stripped 2 bases from V and 6 bases from J, with 5 bases between. The CDR3 runs 12 residues. CDR3 protein: CASSLRGNIQYF. Here the CDR3 DNA reads TGTGCCAGCAGCTTAAGGGGAAACATTCAGTACTTC.

Only a few counts were recorded for this clone. The J gene is TRBJ2-3, the V gene TRBV29-1; either TRBD1 or TRBD2 may fit D (7 bases each). V lost 7 bases and J 4 bases, leaving 24 bases between the germline ends. The CDR3 runs to 16 residues. Germline V gene sequence: CDR1 SQVTM, CDR2 ANQGSEA. The CDR3 spells CSARQGAGLSPDTQYF. DNA for the CDR3: TGCAGCGCCCGACAGGGTGCGGGACTAAGCCCAGATACGCAGTATTTT.

The V call is TRBV3-1 (or the pseudogene TRBV3-2), the J call TRBJ2-2; D remains ambiguous. V lost 5 bases, J lost 4 bases, and 5 bases lay in between. CDR1 is LGHDT, CDR2 YNNKEL, per germline (reference sequence). The CDR3 length is 12 residues. CDR3 sequence reads: CASSLPTGELFF. The CDR3 DNA sequence: TGTGCCAGCAGCTTACCCACCGGGGAGCTGTTTTTT.